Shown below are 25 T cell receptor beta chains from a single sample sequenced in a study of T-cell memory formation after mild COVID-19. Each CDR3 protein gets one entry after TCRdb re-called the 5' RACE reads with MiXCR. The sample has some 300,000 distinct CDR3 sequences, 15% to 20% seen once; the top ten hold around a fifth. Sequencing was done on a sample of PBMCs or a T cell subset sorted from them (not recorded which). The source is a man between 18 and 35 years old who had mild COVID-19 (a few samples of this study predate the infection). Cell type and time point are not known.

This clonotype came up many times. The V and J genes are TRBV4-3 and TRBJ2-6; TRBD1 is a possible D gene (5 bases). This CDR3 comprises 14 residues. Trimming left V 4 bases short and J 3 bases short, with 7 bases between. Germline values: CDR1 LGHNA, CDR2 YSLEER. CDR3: CASSPGYGANVLTF. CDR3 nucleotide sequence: TGCGCCAGCAGCCCAGGGTATGGGGCCAACGTCCTGACTTTC.

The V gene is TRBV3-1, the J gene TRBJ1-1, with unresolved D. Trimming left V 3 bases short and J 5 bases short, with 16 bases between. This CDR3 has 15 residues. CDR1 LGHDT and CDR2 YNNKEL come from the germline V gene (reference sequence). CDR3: CASSHIEVPGTEAFF. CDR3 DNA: TGTGCCAGCAGCCACATCGAGGTCCCGGGGACTGAAGCTTTCTTT.

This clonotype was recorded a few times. CDR3 sequence: CASSDSASSSLPDTQYF. The CDR3 coding sequence is TGTGCCAGCAGTGACTCTGCTTCCTCTAGCCTGCCAGATACGCAGTATTTT. The rearrangement uses TRBV6-4 and TRBJ2-3; tentative D call: TRBD2 (5 bases). Trimming left V 0 bases short and J 4 bases short, with 17 bases between. Germline assignment: CDR1 MRHNA and CDR2 SNTAGT. The CDR3 consists of 17 residues.

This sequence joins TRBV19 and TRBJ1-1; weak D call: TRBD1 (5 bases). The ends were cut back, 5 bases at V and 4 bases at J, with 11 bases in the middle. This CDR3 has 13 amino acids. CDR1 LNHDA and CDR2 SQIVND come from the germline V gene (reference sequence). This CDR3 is CASSAGGATEAFF. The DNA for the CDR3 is TGTGCCAGTAGTGCCGGGGGTGCCACTGAAGCTTTCTTT.

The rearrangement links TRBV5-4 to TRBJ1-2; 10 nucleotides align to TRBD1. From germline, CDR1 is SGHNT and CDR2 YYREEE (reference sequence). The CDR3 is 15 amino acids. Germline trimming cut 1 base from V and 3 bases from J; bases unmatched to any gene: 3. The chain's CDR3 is CASSLRTGGDYGYTF. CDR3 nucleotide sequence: TGTGCCAGCAGCTTGAGGACAGGGGGGGACTATGGCTACACCTTC.

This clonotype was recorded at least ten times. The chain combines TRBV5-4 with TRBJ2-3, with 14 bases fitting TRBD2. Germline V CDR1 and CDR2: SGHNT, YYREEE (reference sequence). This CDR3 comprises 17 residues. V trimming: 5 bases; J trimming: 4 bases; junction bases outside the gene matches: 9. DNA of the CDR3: TGTGCCAGCAGACCGCCGACTAGCGGGGGGGCCGCAGATACGCAGTATTTT. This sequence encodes CASRPPTSGGAADTQYF.

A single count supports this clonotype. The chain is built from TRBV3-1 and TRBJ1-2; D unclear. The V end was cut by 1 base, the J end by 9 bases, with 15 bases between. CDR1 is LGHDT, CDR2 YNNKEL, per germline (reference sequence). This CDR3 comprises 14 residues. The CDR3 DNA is TGTGCCAGCAGCCAAGGAGGGCTGATCATGCGCTACACCTTC. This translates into CASSQGGLIMRYTF.

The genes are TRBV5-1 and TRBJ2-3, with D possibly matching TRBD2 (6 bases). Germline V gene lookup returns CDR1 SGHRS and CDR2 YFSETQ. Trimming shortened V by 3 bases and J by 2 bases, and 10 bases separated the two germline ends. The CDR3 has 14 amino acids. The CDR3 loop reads CASSWRDLTDTQYF. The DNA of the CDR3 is TGCGCCAGCAGCTGGCGGGACCTCACAGATACGCAGTATTTT.

The CDR3 here is CASSLTIGYGDATEAFF. CDR3 DNA sequence: TGTGCCAGCAGTTTAACCATAGGGTACGGTGATGCCACTGAAGCTTTCTTT. This sequence joins TRBV6-5 and TRBJ1-1; D gene uncertain. V was clipped by 4 bases and J by 4 bases, with 22 bases between them. The CDR3 contains 17 residues. Germline V gene data show CDR1 as MNHEY and CDR2 as SVGAGI.

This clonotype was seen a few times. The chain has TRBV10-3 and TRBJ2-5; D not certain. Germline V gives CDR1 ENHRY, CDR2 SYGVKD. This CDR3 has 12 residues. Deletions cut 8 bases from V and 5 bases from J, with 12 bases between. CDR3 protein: CAIAWTAETQYF. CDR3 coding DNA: TGTGCCATCGCTTGGACGGCGGAGACCCAGTACTTC.

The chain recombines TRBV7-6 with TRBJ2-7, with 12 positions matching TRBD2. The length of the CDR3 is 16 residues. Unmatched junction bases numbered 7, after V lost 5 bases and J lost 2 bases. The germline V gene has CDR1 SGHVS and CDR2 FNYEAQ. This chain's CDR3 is CASSLGTSGLPYEQYF. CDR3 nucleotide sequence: TGTGCCAGCAGCCTCGGGACTAGCGGGCTTCCCTACGAGCAGTACTTC.

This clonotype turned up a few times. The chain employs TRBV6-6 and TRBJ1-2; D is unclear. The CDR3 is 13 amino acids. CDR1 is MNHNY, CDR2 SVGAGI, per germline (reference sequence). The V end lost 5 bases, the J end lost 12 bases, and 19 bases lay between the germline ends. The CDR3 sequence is CASSLMTAGEDTF. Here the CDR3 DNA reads TGTGCCAGCAGTCTAATGACGGCCGGGGAAGACACCTTC.

This chain's CDR3 is CASSQDWAGSEQFF. Written as DNA, the CDR3 is TGTGCCAGCAGCCAAGATTGGGCGGGAAGTGAGCAGTTCTTC. The rearrangement uses TRBV3-1 and TRBJ2-1, with D maybe TRBD2 (6 bases). The CDR3 consists of 14 residues. V was shortened by 0 bases and J by 9 bases, with 12 bases between the two germline ends. The germline V gene has CDR1 LGHDT and CDR2 YNNKEL (reference sequence).

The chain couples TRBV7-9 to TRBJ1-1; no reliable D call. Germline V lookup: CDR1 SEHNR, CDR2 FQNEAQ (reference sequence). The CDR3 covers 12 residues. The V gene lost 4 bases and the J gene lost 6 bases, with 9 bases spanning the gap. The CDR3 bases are TGTGCCAGCAGCTCAGGTGTAGCTGAAGCTTTCTTT. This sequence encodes CASSSGVAEAFF. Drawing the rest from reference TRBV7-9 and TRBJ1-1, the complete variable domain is DTGVSQNPRHKITKRGQNVTFRCDPISEHNRLYWYRQTLGQGPEFLTYFQNEAQLEKSRLLSDRFSAERPKGSFSTLEIQRTEQGDSAMYLCASSSGVAEAFFGQGTRLTVV.

The CDR3 spells CASSLAPGQGLNTEAFF. The CDR3 nucleotides are TGTGCCAGCAGCTTAGCCCCCGGGCAGGGCCTGAACACTGAAGCTTTCTTT. The chain combines TRBV7-8 with TRBJ1-1, with D maybe TRBD1 (5 bases). The V gene lost 0 bases and the J gene lost 0 bases, with 14 bases spanning the gap. CDR3 length: 17 residues. Germline-derived CDR1 and CDR2 are SGHVS and FQNEAQ.

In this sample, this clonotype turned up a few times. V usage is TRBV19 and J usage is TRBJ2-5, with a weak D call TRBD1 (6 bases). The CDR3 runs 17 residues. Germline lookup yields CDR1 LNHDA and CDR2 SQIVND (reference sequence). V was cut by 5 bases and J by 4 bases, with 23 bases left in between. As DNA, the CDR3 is TGTGCCAGTAGTCAGTACCCCGGACAGCAAGACGGAGAGACCCAGTACTTC. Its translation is CASSQYPGQQDGETQYF.

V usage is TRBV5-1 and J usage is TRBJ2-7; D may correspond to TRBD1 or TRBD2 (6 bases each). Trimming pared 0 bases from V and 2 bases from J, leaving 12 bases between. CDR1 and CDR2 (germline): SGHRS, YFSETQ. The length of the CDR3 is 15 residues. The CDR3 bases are TGCGCCAGCAGCTTGGACGGGGGACAAGCCTACGAGCAGTACGTC. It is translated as CASSLDGGQAYEQYV.

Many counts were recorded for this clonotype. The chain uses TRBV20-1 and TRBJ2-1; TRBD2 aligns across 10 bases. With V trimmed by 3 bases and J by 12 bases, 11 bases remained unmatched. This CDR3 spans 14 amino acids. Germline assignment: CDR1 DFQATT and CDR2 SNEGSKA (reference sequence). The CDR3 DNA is TGCAGTGCTAGGGATTTGACTAGCGGGTCGCGGCAGTTCTTC. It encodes CSARDLTSGSRQFF.

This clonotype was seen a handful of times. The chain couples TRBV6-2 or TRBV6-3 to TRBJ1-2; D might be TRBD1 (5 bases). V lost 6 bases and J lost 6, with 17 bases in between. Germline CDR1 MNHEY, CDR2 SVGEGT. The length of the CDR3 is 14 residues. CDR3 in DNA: TGTGCCAGCAGAGACACAGGCAAACCTGATGGCTACACCTTC. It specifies CASRDTGKPDGYTF.

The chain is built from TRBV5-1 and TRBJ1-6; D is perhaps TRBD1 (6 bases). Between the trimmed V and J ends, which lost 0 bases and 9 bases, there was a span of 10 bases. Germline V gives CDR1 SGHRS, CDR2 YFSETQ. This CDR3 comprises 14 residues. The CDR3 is CASSLARGFSPLHF. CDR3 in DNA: TGCGCCAGCAGCTTGGCCAGGGGTTTTTCACCCCTCCACTTT.

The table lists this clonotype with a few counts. CDR3 in DNA: TGCGCCAGCAGCTTGGAGGGGGGCGAAGACATTCAGTACTTC. Translated, it gives CASSLEGGEDIQYF. The chain combines TRBV5-1 with TRBJ2-4; either TRBD1 or TRBD2 may supply D (6 bases each). V was pared by 0 bases and J by 8 bases, with 12 bases between. CDR1 is SGHRS, CDR2 YFSETQ, per germline. CDR3 length equals 14 residues.

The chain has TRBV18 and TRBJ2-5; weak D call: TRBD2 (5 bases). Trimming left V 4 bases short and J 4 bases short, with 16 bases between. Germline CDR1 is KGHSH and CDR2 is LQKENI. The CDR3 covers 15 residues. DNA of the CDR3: TGTGCCAGCTCACAAACGGACTGGTTCGGAGAGACCCAGTACTTC. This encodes CASSQTDWFGETQYF. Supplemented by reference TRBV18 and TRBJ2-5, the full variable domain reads NAGVMQNPRHLVRRRGQEARLRCSPMKGHSHVYWYRQLPEEGLKFMVYLQKENIIDESGMPKERFSAEFPKEGPSILRIQQVVRGDSAAYFCASSQTDWFGETQYFGPGTRLLVL.

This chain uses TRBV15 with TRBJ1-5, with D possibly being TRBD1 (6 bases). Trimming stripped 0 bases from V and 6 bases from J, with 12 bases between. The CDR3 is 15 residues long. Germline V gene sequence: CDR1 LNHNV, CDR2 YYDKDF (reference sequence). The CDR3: CATSRDQGRSQPQHF. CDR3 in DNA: TGTGCCACCAGCAGAGATCAGGGGCGAAGTCAGCCCCAGCATTTT. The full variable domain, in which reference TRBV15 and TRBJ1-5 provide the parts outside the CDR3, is DAMVIQNPRYQVTQFGKPVTLSCSQTLNHNVMYWYQQKSSQAPKLLFHYYDKDFNNEADTPDNFQSRRPNTSFCFLDIRSPGLGDTAMYLCATSRDQGRSQPQHFGDGTRLSIL.

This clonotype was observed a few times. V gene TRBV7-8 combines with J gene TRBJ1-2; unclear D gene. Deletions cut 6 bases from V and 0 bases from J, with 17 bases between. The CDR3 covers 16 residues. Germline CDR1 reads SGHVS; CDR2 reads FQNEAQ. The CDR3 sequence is CASRPAAYSSNYGYTF. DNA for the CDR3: TGTGCCAGCAGACCGGCGGCCTACAGTTCTAACTATGGCTACACCTTC.

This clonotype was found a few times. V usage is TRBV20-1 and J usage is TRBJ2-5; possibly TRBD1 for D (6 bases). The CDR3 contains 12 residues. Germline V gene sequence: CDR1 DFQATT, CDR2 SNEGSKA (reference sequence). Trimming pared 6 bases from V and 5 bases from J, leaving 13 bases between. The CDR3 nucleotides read TGCAGTGCGTCACCAGGGGTTGAGACCCAGTACTTC. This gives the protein CSASPGVETQYF.